Listed below are T cell receptor beta chains from one sample, sequenced in a study of identical twins. TCRdb redid the calling of the 5' RACE reads with MiXCR, one entry per CDR3 protein. This table holds 450,000 to 500,000 distinct CDR3 sequences, more than 13% found once. Another study also made use of these data, one on yellow fever vaccine responses in identical twins.

The specimen was CD4+ T cells sorted from blood. These receptors all come from a woman aged 18-29 years in good health. The CDR3 runs from the conserved cysteine through the conserved F or W. A D gene is named only where the DNA matches it firmly. Not every row has a clone size; where given, it reads once, few, many or a size class.

TRBV3-1	NA	TRBJ2-5	NA	CASSQGPGRETQYF	TGTGCCAGCAGCCAAGGGCCCGGACGGGAGACCCAGTACTTC
TRBV7-2	NA	TRBJ2-3	NA	CASSLSSGQGEDTQYF	TGTGCCAGCAGCCTCTCTAGCGGCCAGGGGGAAGATACGCAGTATTTT
TRBV20-1	TRBD2	TRBJ2-2	NA	CSARDLGLAGVGNGELFF	TGCAGTGCTAGAGATCTTGGGCTAGCGGGAGTGGGAAACGGGGAGCTGTTTTTT
TRBV27	TRBD1	TRBJ1-1	few	CASSLKGALNTEAFF	TGTGCCAGCAGTTTAAAGGGGGCGCTGAACACTGAAGCTTTCTTT
TRBV6-5	NA	TRBJ1-1	NA	CASSYSIAAVNTEAFF	TGTGCCAGCAGTTACTCGATTGCGGCGGTGAACACTGAAGCTTTCTTT
TRBV20-1	NA	TRBJ2-3	few	CSARQLGHTQYF	TGCAGTGCCAGACAGCTCGGGCATACGCAGTATTTT
TRBV5-1	TRBD2	TRBJ2-2	few	CASRAGTMRSGELFF	TGCGCCAGCAGAGCCGGGACTATGCGGTCCGGGGAGCTGTTTTTT
TRBV12-5	NA	TRBJ2-7	NA	CASGLGFGYEQYF	TGTGCTAGTGGTTTAGGGTTTGGGTACGAGCAGTACTTC
TRBV5-4	NA	TRBJ2-2	NA	CASSLGGATGELFF	TGTGCCAGCAGCTTAGGGGGGGCTACCGGGGAGCTGTTTTTT
TRBV7-6	TRBD2	TRBJ2-1	NA	CASSRSGETNNEQFF	TGTGCCAGCAGCCGTAGCGGGGAGACAAACAATGAGCAGTTCTTC
TRBV4-1	TRBD2	TRBJ2-1	NA	CASSKQGLAGEQFF	TGCGCCAGCAGTAAGCAGGGACTAGCGGGTGAGCAGTTCTTC
TRBV28	NA	TRBJ2-2	few	CASTLRQAGLNTGELFF	TGTGCCAGCACCCTAAGACAGGCGGGTTTGAACACCGGGGAGCTGTTTTTT
TRBV7-9	NA	TRBJ2-1	NA	CASSLAPGNEQFF	TGTGCCAGCAGCTTAGCGCCCGGCAATGAGCAGTTCTTC
TRBV5-1	TRBD1	TRBJ2-6	NA	CASSRKTPGQGTAGANVLTF	TGCGCCAGCAGCCGCAAGACACCGGGACAGGGAACTGCTGGGGCCAACGTCCTGACTTTC
TRBV10-2	TRBD2	TRBJ2-7	NA	CASKGGRAPYEQYF	TGCGCCAGCAAGGGCGGGAGGGCCCCCTACGAGCAGTACTTC
TRBV4-1	NA	TRBJ1-2	many	CASSQGRGQGYGYTF	TGCGCCAGCAGCCAAGGAAGGGGTCAGGGGTATGGCTACACCTTC
TRBV20-1	TRBD2	TRBJ2-1	NA	CCARVGTSGRFYNEQFF	TGCTGTGCTAGAGTAGGGACTAGCGGCCGTTTCTACAATGAGCAGTTCTTC
TRBV10-3	NA	TRBJ1-1	NA	CAISGGGDTEAFF	TGTGCCATCAGTGGGGGGGGGGACACTGAAGCTTTCTTT
TRBV15	TRBD2	TRBJ2-1	NA	CATSSVGGLESSERFF	TGTGCCACCAGCAGTGTGGGGGGACTAGAATCTAGTGAGCGGTTCTTC
TRBV6-5	NA	TRBJ2-7	NA	CASSSLALGSYEQYF	TGTGCCAGCAGTTCTCTAGCATTAGGGTCCTACGAGCAGTACTTC
TRBV6-1	NA	TRBJ1-4	NA	CASSGAGLNEKLFF	TGTGCCAGCAGTGGAGCAGGGCTTAATGAAAAACTGTTTTTT
TRBV5-1	TRBD1	TRBJ2-2	few	CASSAKTGGRNTGELFF	TGCGCCAGCAGCGCTAAAACAGGGGGCAGGAACACCGGGGAGCTGTTTTTT
TRBV20-1	NA	TRBJ1-6	few	CSASRGQRNSPLHF	TGCAGTGCTAGTCGGGGACAAAGGAATTCACCCCTCCACTTT
TRBV7-9	TRBD2	TRBJ2-3	few	CASSLGLAEITDTQYF	TGTGCCAGCAGCTTGGGACTAGCGGAGATCACAGATACGCAGTATTTT
TRBV27	TRBD1	TRBJ1-2	NA	CASSPVQGAFLSQRTF	TGTGCCAGCAGTCCAGTACAGGGGGCGTTCCTTAGCCAACGCACCTTC
TRBV20-1	TRBD2	TRBJ2-4	NA	CRARDYRQNIQYF	TGCAGAGCGCGGGACTACCGCCAAAACATTCAGTACTTC
TRBV11-2	TRBD1	TRBJ2-7	many	CASSLGDRSSYEQYF	TGTGCCAGCAGCTTAGGGGACAGGAGCTCCTACGAGCAGTACTTC
TRBV5-1	NA	TRBJ2-7	few	CASSHGRQQRETPESYEQYF	TGCGCCAGCTCGCATGGGCGCCAGCAGAGGGAGACACCCGAATCCTACGAGCAGTACTTC
TRBV12-3/TRBV12-4	TRBD2	TRBJ2-7	few	CASSLVLGSGNTYEQYF	TGTGCCAGCAGTTTAGTCTTGGGAAGCGGGAATACCTACGAGCAGTACTTC
TRBV4-3	NA	TRBJ1-6	few	CASSQVGASYNSPLHF	TGCGCCAGCAGCCAAGTCGGAGCCTCCTATAATTCACCCCTCCACTTT
TRBV29-1	NA	TRBJ2-7	few	CSIRTDYEQYF	TGCAGTATCCGGACAGACTACGAGCAGTACTTC
TRBV24-1	TRBD1	TRBJ2-2	NA	CATSDPGQGGVGELFF	TGTGCCACCAGTGATCCGGGACAGGGGGGAGTCGGGGAGCTGTTTTTT
TRBV27	NA	TRBJ2-6	few	CASSPDGGIANVLTF	TGTGCCAGCAGTCCCGACGGTGGGATAGCCAACGTCCTGACTTTC
TRBV7-3	NA	TRBJ2-2	few	CASSTMGEYEGELFF	TGTGCCAGCAGCACAATGGGGGAGTATGAAGGGGAGCTGTTTTTT
TRBV20-1	TRBD1	TRBJ1-2	NA	CSARDDRAYGYTF	TGCAGTGCTAGAGACGACAGGGCGTATGGCTACACCTTC
TRBV7-8	NA	TRBJ2-1	few	CASSPPGPGTYNEQFF	TGTGCCAGCAGCCCCCCGGGTCCAGGAACCTACAATGAGCAGTTCTTC
TRBV7-9	NA	TRBJ2-5	NA	CASTLGGDSGETQYF	TGTGCCAGCACCCTAGGGGGAGACTCTGGAGAGACCCAGTACTTC
TRBV5-5	NA	TRBJ2-1	NA	CASSFLATSQGEQFF	TGTGCCAGCAGCTTCTTAGCGACAAGTCAGGGGGAGCAGTTCTTC
TRBV5-1	NA	TRBJ1-1	NA	CASSPTRVNTEAFF	TGCGCCAGCAGCCCGACCAGAGTGAACACTGAAGCTTTCTTT
TRBV4-1	NA	TRBJ2-1	many	CASSQALAYYNEQFF	TGCGCCAGCAGCCAAGCGTTAGCTTACTACAATGAGCAGTTCTTC